This is a list of T cell receptor beta chains from one sample in a study of blood T cell dynamics during melanoma immunotherapy. Method: immunoSEQ multiplex PCR; TCRdb's copy keeps in-frame clones and lacks some. Here the sample spans 12,000 or so clones, 88% being singletons. Here the sequenced sample was blood, taken from a patient treated with checkpoint blockade. These receptors all stem from a human donor with melanoma. CDR3s include the opening cysteine and the closing phenylalanine or tryptophan. A D gene is named only where the DNA matches it firmly. Not every row has a clone size; where given, it reads once, few, many or a size class.

>TRBJ1-1|NA|TRBD1|TRBV27
TGTGCCAGCAGTTTCCAGGGACAGTCGAACACTGAAGCTTTCTTT
CASSFQGQSNTEAFF
>TRBJ2-2|NA|NA|TRBV9
TGTGCCAGCAGCCCACCCAGCGGGTGGCTGGGCGGGGAGCTGTTTTTT
CASSPPSGWLGGELFF
>TRBJ2-7|NA|TRBD2|TRBV13
TGTGCCAGCAGCACGGCCGGGACTAGCGGTCCGGAGCAGTACTTC
CASSTAGTSGPEQYF
>TRBJ1-2|NA|NA|TRBV7-2
TGTGCCAGCAGCTTAGGGCGACAGCGGGGCGGGAGCTACACCTTC
CASSLGRQRGGSYTF
>TRBJ1-4|NA|TRBD1|TRBV19
TGTGCCAGTGTACGGACAGGGACGATTGAAAAACTGTTTTTT
CASVRTGTIEKLFF
>TRBJ1-4|NA|NA|TRBV18
TGTGCCAGCTCACCCCAGGACAGTAATGAAAAACTGTTTTTT
CASSPQDSNEKLFF
>TRBJ1-5|NA|NA|TRBV2
TGTGCCAGCAGGATCGAGGGCAATCAGCCCCAGCATTTT
CASRIEGNQPQHF
>TRBJ2-6|NA|NA|TRBV10-3
TGTGCCATCAGATCAGGACAGAACTCTGGGGCCAACGTCCTGACTTTC
CAIRSGQNSGANVLTF
>TRBJ2-2|NA|NA|TRBV5-1
TGCGCCAGCAGCTTGAGAAAAAAGGACACCGGGGAGCTGTTTTTT
CASSLRKKDTGELFF
>TRBJ2-1|NA|NA|TRBV7-9
TGTGCCAGCAGCCCGGCCGGTGAGCAGTTCTTC
CASSPAGEQFF
>TRBJ2-3|NA|NA|TRBV9
TGTGCCAGCAGCGTATCCAGCGGGCCAGATACGCAGTATTTT
CASSVSSGPDTQYF
>TRBJ1-1|NA|TRBD1|TRBV15
TGTGCCACTAAGGCGGGGACAGGGGAGGTTAGCACTGAAGCTTTCTTT
CATKAGTGEVSTEAFF
>TRBJ2-7|NA|TRBD1|TRBV2
TGTGCCAGCAGTGGGGGACAGGGAACGTACTTC
CASSGGQGTYF
>TRBJ1-2|NA|NA|TRBV30
TGTGCCTGGACCGCCTCCCCCCTCCTTTATGGCTACACCTTC
CAWTASPLLYGYTF
>TRBJ1-5|NA|TRBD1|TRBV28
TGTGCCAGCAGTTTAGGGACAGGGGATCAGCCCCAGCATTTT
CASSLGTGDQPQHF
>TRBJ1-2|once|TRBD1|TRBV4-1
TGCGCCAGCAGCCAAGGGTATGGAGGGGGCCCCCTCGGCACCTTC
CASSQGYGGGPLGTF
>TRBJ1-4|NA|NA|TRBV2
TGTGCCAGCAGTGATGGGCAGGGTTATGGAAAACTGTTTTTT
CASSDGQGYGKLFF
>TRBJ2-3|NA|NA|TRBV19
TGTGCCAGTAGTAAAGGACTATATACGCAGTATTTT
CASSKGLYTQYF
>TRBJ2-2|NA|TRBD1|TRBV5-1
TGCGCCAGCAGCACCGGGACAGCGGACACCGGGGAGCTGTTTTTT
CASSTGTADTGELFF
>TRBJ1-2|NA|NA|TRBV5-5
TGTGCCAGCAGCCAGGCAGTTGGGGCTAACTATGGCTACACCTTC
CASSQAVGANYGYTF
>TRBJ2-5|NA|NA|TRBV15
TGTGCCACCAGCAGAGAATCGGCCCGTGGGGAGACCCAGTACTTC
CATSRESARGETQYF
>TRBJ2-1|NA|TRBD2|TRBV6-4
TGTGCCAGCAGTGTCGAAACTAGCGGGGGGAAGGATGAGCAGTTCTTC
CASSVETSGGKDEQFF
>TRBJ1-1|NA|NA|TRBV18
TGTGCCAGCTCACTGCGGGAACAGATGAACACTGAAGCTTTCTTT
CASSLREQMNTEAFF
>TRBJ1-4|NA|NA|TRBV11-2
TGTGCCAGCAGCTGGGGACACCGCCGGTCAACTAATGAAAAACTGTTTTTT
CASSWGHRRSTNEKLFF
>TRBJ1-2|NA|NA|TRBV7-8
TGTGCCAGCAGCGCCGGACAGAACTATGGCTACACCTTC
CASSAGQNYGYTF
>TRBJ2-2|NA|NA|TRBV9
TGTGCCAGCAGCCCTCCCCGGGGATCCGGGGAGCTGTTTTTT
CASSPPRGSGELFF
>TRBJ1-4|NA|NA|TRBV19
TGTGCCAGTAGTCGAGGCTCCGGAGGGGAAAAACTGTTTTTT
CASSRGSGGEKLFF
>TRBJ2-4|NA|NA|TRBV5-8
TGTGCCAGCAGCCCCGAGTGGGGCATAGCCAAAAACATTCAGTACTTC
CASSPEWGIAKNIQYF
>TRBJ1-4|few|TRBD1|TRBV5-1
TGCGCCAGCAGCTTGGGGACAGGGACTAATGAAAAACTGTTTTTT
CASSLGTGTNEKLFF
>TRBJ2-5|NA|NA|TRBV5-1
TGCGCCAGCAGCTTGAATGCGGGGCATTTTCAAGAGACCCAGTACTTC
CASSLNAGHFQETQYF
>TRBJ2-1|NA|NA|TRBV6-1
TGTGCCAGCATCTATGAGAGCTCCTACAATGAGCAGTTCTTC
CASIYESSYNEQFF
>TRBJ1-3|NA|NA|TRBV30
TGTGCCTGGAGTGTAAGCAGCGGAAACACCATATATTTT
CAWSVSSGNTIYF
>TRBJ2-2|once|TRBD2|TRBV7-7
TGTGCCAGCAGCCCGACTAGCGGGGGAACCGGGGAGCTGTTTTTT
CASSPTSGGTGELFF
>TRBJ2-1|NA|NA|TRBV7-6
TGTGCCAGCAGCTTAGCCGCATTCATGAATAATGAGCAGTTCTTC
CASSLAAFMNNEQFF
>TRBJ2-7|NA|TRBD1|TRBV13
TGTGCCAGCAGCTTACAGGGGGCCCTCTACGAGCAGTACTTC
CASSLQGALYEQYF
>TRBJ1-1|NA|TRBD1|TRBV11-2
TGTGCCAGCAGCACGATTAACAGGGGAGAGACTGAAGCTTTCTTT
CASSTINRGETEAFF
>TRBJ1-1|NA|TRBD1|TRBV5-1
TGCGCCAGCAGCCGTGACAGGGAATTGAACACTGAAGCTTTCTTT
CASSRDRELNTEAFF
>TRBJ2-7|NA|TRBD2|TRBV6-4
TGTGCCAGCAGTGAATTAGCGGGACCCTACGAGCAGTACTTC
CASSELAGPYEQYF
>TRBJ2-6|NA|NA|TRBV11-2
TGTGCCAGCAGCATCTCTGGGGCCAACGTCCTGACTTTC
CASSISGANVLTF
>TRBJ1-3|NA|NA|TRBV6-1
TGTGCCAGCAGTGAGGGATTTGGTGGAAACACCATATATTTT
CASSEGFGGNTIYF
>TRBJ2-1|NA|TRBD2|TRBV19
TGTGCCAGTAGTATACGGACTAGCGGGAGCTCATACAATGAGCAGTTCTTC
CASSIRTSGSSYNEQFF
>TRBJ1-2|NA|TRBD1|TRBV7-8
TGTGCCAGCAGCTTAAGGACAGGGGGCTTCTATGGCTACACCTTC
CASSLRTGGFYGYTF
>TRBJ1-2|NA|NA|TRBV6-6
TGTGCCAGCAAGGACCCCCGGGGGTATGGCTACACCTTC
CASKDPRGYGYTF
>TRBJ2-1|NA|NA|TRBV7-2
TGTGCCAGCAGCCGCTTGGGGGAGCAGTTCTTC
CASSRLGEQFF
>TRBJ1-2|few|NA|TRBV30
TGTGCCTGGAGTGTAACGGGAGGGAAAGGCTACACCTTC
CAWSVTGGKGYTF
>TRBJ2-7|NA|NA|TRBV2
TGTGCCAGCACCGTTCAGAACTACGAGCAGTACTTC
CASTVQNYEQYF
>TRBJ2-7|NA|TRBD2|TRBV27
TGTGCCAGCAGTTTATCATCCGGGAGGGCCCACGAGCAGTACTTC
CASSLSSGRAHEQYF
>TRBJ1-4|NA|NA|TRBV5-1
TGCGCCAGCAGCTCCAACGCTAATGAAAAACTGTTTTTT
CASSSNANEKLFF
>TRBJ2-7|NA|NA|TRBV19
TGTGCCAGTAGTAGCAGTTTACCCTACGAGCAGTACTTC
CASSSSLPYEQYF
>TRBJ2-7|once|TRBD1|TRBV5-1
TGCGCCAGCAGCCTCCAGGGGACAGGGGGCCGCAGCTCCTACGAGCAGTACTTC
CASSLQGTGGRSSYEQYF
>TRBJ1-6|large|NA|TRBV10-3
TGTGCCACCGACCAAGAAAGCTCCTATAATTCACCCCTCCACTTT
CATDQESSYNSPLHF
>TRBJ1-5|NA|NA|TRBV5-1
TGCGCCAGCAGCTTGGACGGGGTCGGGAATCAGCCCCAGCATTTT
CASSLDGVGNQPQHF
>TRBJ1-4|NA|NA|TRBV7-7
TGTGCCAGCAGCTTGGGTTCTGGGTTTAATGAAAAACTGTTTTTT
CASSLGSGFNEKLFF